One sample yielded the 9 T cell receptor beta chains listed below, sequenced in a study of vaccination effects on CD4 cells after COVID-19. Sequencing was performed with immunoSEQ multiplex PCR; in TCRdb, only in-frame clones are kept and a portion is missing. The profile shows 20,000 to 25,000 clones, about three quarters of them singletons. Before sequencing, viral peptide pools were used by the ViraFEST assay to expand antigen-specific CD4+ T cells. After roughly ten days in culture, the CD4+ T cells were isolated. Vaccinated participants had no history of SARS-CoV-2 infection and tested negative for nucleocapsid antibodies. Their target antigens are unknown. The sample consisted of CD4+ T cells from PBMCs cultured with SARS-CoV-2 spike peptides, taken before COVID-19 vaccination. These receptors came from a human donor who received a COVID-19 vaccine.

The CDR3 protein is CASSPEGQNTEAFF. CDR3 coding DNA: TGCGCCAGCAGCCCAGAGGGACAGAACACTGAAGCTTTCTTT. This chain connects TRBV5-1 to TRBJ1-1, with TRBD1 as a possible D gene (6 bases). V lost 4 bases and J lost 1, with 11 bases in between. The CDR3 loop spans 14 amino acids. CDR1 is SGHRS and CDR2 is YFSETQ in the germline V gene.

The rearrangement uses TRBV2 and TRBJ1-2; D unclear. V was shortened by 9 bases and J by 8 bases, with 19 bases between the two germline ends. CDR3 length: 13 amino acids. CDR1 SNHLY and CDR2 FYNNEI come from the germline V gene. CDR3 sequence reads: CARDAGHVKGYTF. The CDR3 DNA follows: TGTGCCAGGGACGCCGGCCACGTCAAAGGCTACACCTTC.

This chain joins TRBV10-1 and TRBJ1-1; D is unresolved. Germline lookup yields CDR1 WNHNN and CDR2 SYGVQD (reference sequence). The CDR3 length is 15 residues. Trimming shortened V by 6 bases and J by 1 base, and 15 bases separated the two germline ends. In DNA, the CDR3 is TGCGCCAGCAGCTTCCTAACCGGGGAGAACACTGAAGCTTTCTTT. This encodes CASSFLTGENTEAFF.

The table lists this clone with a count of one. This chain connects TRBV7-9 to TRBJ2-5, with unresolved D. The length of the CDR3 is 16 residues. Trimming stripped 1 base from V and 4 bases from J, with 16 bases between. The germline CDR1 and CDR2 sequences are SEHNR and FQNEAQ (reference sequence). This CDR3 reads CASSLGQLSERETQYF. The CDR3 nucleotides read TGTGCCAGCAGCTTAGGTCAGCTCTCAGAACGAGAGACCCAGTACTTC.

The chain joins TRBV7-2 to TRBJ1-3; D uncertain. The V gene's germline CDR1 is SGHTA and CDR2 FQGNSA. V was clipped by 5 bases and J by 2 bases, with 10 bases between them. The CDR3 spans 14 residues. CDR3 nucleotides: TGTGCCAGCAGCCCCGACCGCCCTGGAAACACCATATATTTT. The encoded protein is CASSPDRPGNTIYF.

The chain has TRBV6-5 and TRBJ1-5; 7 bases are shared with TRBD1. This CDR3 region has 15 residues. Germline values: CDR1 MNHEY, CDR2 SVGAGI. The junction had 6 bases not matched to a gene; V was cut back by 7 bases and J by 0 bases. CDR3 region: CASKPTGDSNQPQHF. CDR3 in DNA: TGTGCCAGCAAACCAACAGGGGATAGCAATCAGCCCCAGCATTTT.

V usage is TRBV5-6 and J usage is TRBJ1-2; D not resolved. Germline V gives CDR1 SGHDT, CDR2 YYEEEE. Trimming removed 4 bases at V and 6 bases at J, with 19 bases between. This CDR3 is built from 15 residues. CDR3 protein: CASSLPARGTDGYTF. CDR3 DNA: TGTGCCAGCAGCCTACCGGCCCGGGGAACGGATGGCTACACCTTC.

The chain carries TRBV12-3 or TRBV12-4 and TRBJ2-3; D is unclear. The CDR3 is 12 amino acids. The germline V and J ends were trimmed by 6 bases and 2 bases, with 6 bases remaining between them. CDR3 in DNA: TGTGCCAGCAGCTTGTCCACAGATACGCAGTATTTT. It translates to CASSLSTDTQYF.

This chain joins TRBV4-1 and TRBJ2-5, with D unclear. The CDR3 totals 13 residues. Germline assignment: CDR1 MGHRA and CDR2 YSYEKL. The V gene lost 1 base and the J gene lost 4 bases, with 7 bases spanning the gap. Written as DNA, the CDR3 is TGCGCCAGCAGCCAAGTTATACCAGAGACCCAGTACTTC. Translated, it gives CASSQVIPETQYF.